The 26 T cell receptor beta chains presented below share a single source sample, sequenced in a study of breast tumors, draining lymph nodes, adjacent tissues. TCRdb re-analysed the multiplex PCR reads in MiXCR, keeping a single row per CDR3 protein. The sample contains fewer than 150,000 distinct CDR3 sequences, 21% of which appear only once. Samples came from axillary lymph nodes draining the breast cancer. The sample was axillary lymph node tissue. The receptors stem from a female donor with breast cancer. Some clones in this sample may be carry-over from other donors' samples.

This clonotype was seen many times. This chain's CDR3 is CASSFDDGTAIYGYTF. CDR3 DNA: TGCGCCAGCAGCTTTGACGACGGGACAGCGATCTATGGCTACACCTTC. The V and J genes are TRBV5-1 and TRBJ1-2, with TRBD1 matching over 7 bases. Trimming took 2 bases from V and 4 from J; bases not matched to a gene: 11. Germline V CDR1 and CDR2: SGHRS, YFSETQ. CDR3 length: 16 residues.

This clonotype has a handful of counts. J is TRBJ1-2 and V is TRBV5-1, with D perhaps TRBD1 (5 bases). The CDR3 length is 14 residues. V lost 0 bases to trimming and J lost 1 base, with 7 bases between them. The germline V gene has CDR1 SGHRS and CDR2 YFSETQ. This CDR3 reads CASSLEGYNYGYTF. The CDR3 DNA reads TGCGCCAGCAGCTTGGAGGGGTATAACTATGGCTACACCTTC.

This clonotype occurred many times. The chain joins TRBV6-5 to TRBJ1-2; possibly TRBD1 for D (6 bases). Trimming removed 7 bases from V and 1 base from J, with 16 bases in between. The CDR3 runs to 15 residues. Germline values: CDR1 MNHEY, CDR2 SVGAGI. CDR3 sequence: CASTSQGQSNYGYTF. For the CDR3, the DNA is TGTGCCAGCACCTCACAGGGACAAAGTAACTATGGCTACACCTTC.

This clonotype came up many times. This chain links TRBV12-3 or TRBV12-4 with TRBJ1-4; weak D call: TRBD1 (5 bases). Trimming removed 7 bases at V and 8 bases at J, with 14 bases between. CDR3 length equals 13 residues. This CDR3 is CASTRDVREKLFF. The CDR3 DNA reads TGTGCCAGCACCAGGGACGTCCGGGAAAAACTGTTTTTT.

To note about this clonotype: This may stem from a read error, because a much larger clone lies one nucleotide away. The chain joins TRBV19 to TRBJ1-3; D ambiguous. Germline CDR1 LNHDA, CDR2 SQIVND (reference sequence). V was cut by 5 bases and J by 0 bases, with 8 bases left in between. This CDR3 spans 14 amino acids. The CDR3 DNA follows: TGTGCCAGTAGTCGCAGAAGCTCTGGAAACACCATATATTTT. Translated, it gives CASSRRSSGNTIYF.

This clonotype was detected many times. The rearrangement joins TRBV7-9 to TRBJ2-7, with TRBD1 identical over 8 bases. The CDR3 has 16 residues. In germline, CDR1 is SEHNR, CDR2 FQNEAQ (reference sequence). V lost 4 bases, J lost 4 bases, and 12 bases stayed unmatched. This CDR3 reads CASSSSLGQVRYEQYF. The CDR3 nucleotides are TGTGCCAGCAGCTCTAGCCTGGGACAGGTTAGGTACGAGCAGTACTTC.

This clonotype showed up many times. The genes are TRBV5-5 and TRBJ1-2; no clear D. Trimming took off 4 bases at V and 0 bases at J, with 13 bases between the two ends. The CDR3 extends over 15 amino acids. In germline, CDR1 is SGHKS, CDR2 YYEKEE (reference sequence). In DNA form, the CDR3 reads TGTGCCAGCAGCCCGGTCCCCACAGCTAACTATGGCTACACCTTC. Translated: CASSPVPTANYGYTF. The full variable domain, completed using reference TRBV5-5 and TRBJ1-2, is DAGVTQSPTHLIKTRGQQVTLRCSPISGHKSVSWYQQVLGQGPQFIFQYYEKEERGRGNFPDRFSARQFPNYSSELNVNALLLGDSALYLCASSPVPTANYGYTFGSGTRLTVV.

This clonotype was seen at least ten times. The chain combines TRBV10-3 with TRBJ2-5; 7 bases align to TRBD1. Germline assignment: CDR1 ENHRY and CDR2 SYGVKD. The CDR3 has 12 residues. Trimming cost V 10 bases and J 2 bases; bases outside gene matches: 4. The CDR3 protein is CATGTVQETQYF. CDR3 nucleotide sequence: TGTGCCACGGGGACAGTTCAAGAGACCCAGTACTTC.

This clonotype was found many times. This chain links TRBV6-2 or TRBV6-3 with TRBJ1-5, with a tentative D call TRBD1 (5 bases). With 6 bases removed from V and 3 bases from J, the gap between germline ends came to 9 bases. Germline V lookup: CDR1 MNHEY, CDR2 SVGEGT. The CDR3 spans 13 residues. The CDR3 is CASRGTYNQPQHF. DNA for the CDR3: TGTGCCAGCAGGGGGACCTACAATCAGCCCCAGCATTTT.

Many counts were recorded for this clonotype. The genes are TRBV14 and TRBJ2-1; 9 bases line up with TRBD2. Germline-derived CDR1 and CDR2 are SGHDN and FVKESK. V shed 0 bases, J shed 2 bases, and the junction held 5 bases outside the gene matches. This CDR3 is built from 17 residues. The CDR3 DNA reads as TGTGCCAGCAGCCAAGATACCCTAGCGGGACCCTACAATGAGCAGTTCTTC. Protein sequence: CASSQDTLAGPYNEQFF.

This clonotype was counted at least ten times. V is TRBV12-3 or TRBV12-4 and J is TRBJ1-2, with 7 bases that match TRBD1. CDR3 size: 16 residues. J lost 2 bases, V lost 1 base, and 7 bases had no gene match. DNA for the CDR3: TGTGCCAGCAGTTTAGGGAGGGACAGTAGGAACTATGGCTACACCTTC. Translated: CASSLGRDSRNYGYTF.

The table lists this clonotype with many counts. The chain couples TRBV24-1 to TRBJ2-2, with D tentatively TRBD2 (5 bases). Germline CDR1 is KGHDR and CDR2 is SFDVKD. The CDR3 is 14 amino acids. V was clipped by 5 bases and J by 4 bases, with 10 bases between them. The CDR3 DNA is TGTGCCACCAGTGGAGGGCCCGGCACCGGGGAGCTGTTTTTT. It yields the protein CATSGGPGTGELFF.

In its sample, this clonotype was seen many times. The CDR3 spells CASSRSTNYGYTF. CDR3 nucleotides: TGTGCCAGCAGCAGAAGTACGAACTATGGCTACACCTTC. This chain connects TRBV5-6 to TRBJ1-2; no clear D. V dropped 4 bases and J dropped 2 bases, with 9 bases sitting between them. Germline CDR1 reads SGHDT; CDR2 reads YYEEEE. CDR3 length: 13 residues.

This chain links TRBV20-1 with TRBJ2-7; perhaps TRBD2 as D (5 bases). CDR1 is DFQATT, CDR2 SNEGSKA, per germline (reference sequence). This CDR3 is built from 13 residues. V was shortened by 6 bases and J by 6 bases, with 18 bases between the two germline ends. As DNA, the CDR3 is TGCAGTGCGGTCCTGGGGAGTTCTCGCGAGCAGTACTTC. Protein sequence: CSAVLGSSREQYF.

This chain uses TRBV7-9 with TRBJ1-5, with D perhaps matching TRBD1 (5 bases). The CDR3 has 13 amino acids. Trimming removed 0 bases from V and 11 bases from J, with 11 bases in between. Germline values: CDR1 SEHNR, CDR2 FQNEAQ (reference sequence). The CDR3 sequence: CASSLAQTGAQHF. CDR3 DNA sequence: TGTGCCAGCAGCTTAGCGCAGACGGGGGCCCAGCATTTT.

Ten or more counts support this clonotype. The chain carries TRBV5-6 and TRBJ1-5; 9 bases are shared with TRBD1. Trimming removed 3 bases from V and 5 bases from J; junction bases left unmatched: 3. The CDR3 covers 14 residues. Looked up from germline, CDR1 is SGHDT and CDR2 is YYEEEE. As DNA, the CDR3 is TGTGCCAGCAGCTCCGGGACAGGGTATCAGCCCCAGCATTTT. Protein: CASSSGTGYQPQHF.

Remarks on this clonotype: A much larger clone differs from this one at a single base, so this may be a read error. The V gene is TRBV13, the J gene TRBJ2-1; tentatively, D is TRBD2 (6 bases). This CDR3 is 15 amino acids long. Trimming left V 4 bases short and J 2 bases short, with 12 bases between. Germline V gene lookup returns CDR1 PRHDT and CDR2 FYEKMQ (reference sequence). CDR3 nucleotides: TGTGCCAGCAGCTCTAGCGAGAGCCCCTACAATGAGCAGTTCTTC. It is translated as CASSSSESPYNEQFF.

This sequence joins TRBV30 and TRBJ1-2; no clear D. The CDR3 has 11 residues. V dropped 3 bases and J dropped 8 bases, with 10 bases sitting between them. CDR1 is GTSNPN and CDR2 is SVGIG in the germline V gene (reference sequence). The CDR3 nucleotides read TGTGCCTGGAGGCGGGCCCGGGGCTACACCTTC. As protein: CAWRRARGYTF.

The V call is TRBV5-1, the J call TRBJ1-1; 9 bases are a match to TRBD1. The CDR3 consists of 16 residues. Looked up from germline, CDR1 is SGHRS and CDR2 is YFSETQ. The J segment lost 0 bases and the V segment lost 4 bases, leaving 7 bases of the junction unmatched. The CDR3 loop reads CASSGGTGSMNTEAFF. The CDR3 nucleotides are TGCGCCAGCAGCGGTGGGACAGGGAGTATGAACACTGAAGCTTTCTTT.

This clonotype was counted ten times or more. V and J are TRBV5-1 and TRBJ2-5; 9 nucleotides agree with TRBD1. This CDR3 is built from 14 residues. CDR1 and CDR2 (germline): SGHRS, YFSETQ. The trim removed 4 bases at V and 7 bases at J, leaving 8 bases unmatched. DNA for the CDR3: TGCGCCAGCAGCATGGACAGGGGAAGTAGGACCCAGTACTTC. Translation: CASSMDRGSRTQYF.

This clonotype has ten or more counts. J is TRBJ2-3 and V is TRBV20-1; 7 bases fit TRBD2. The germline gives CDR1 DFQATT, CDR2 SNEGSKA (reference sequence). The V gene end was trimmed by 3 bases and the J gene end by 8 bases; junction bases not matched to a gene: 2. This CDR3 region has 11 residues. The CDR3 reads CSARTGGTQYF. The DNA for the CDR3 is TGCAGTGCTAGGACGGGGGGTACGCAGTATTTT.

This clonotype was seen many times. The V call is TRBV3-1, the J call TRBJ2-7, with 15 bases lining up with TRBD2. The V gene's germline CDR1 is LGHDT and CDR2 YNNKEL (reference sequence). V lost 4 bases, J lost 4 bases, and 5 bases stayed unmatched. This CDR3 spans 16 amino acids. This chain's CDR3 is CASSPGLAGGLYEQYF. The CDR3, as DNA: TGTGCCAGCAGCCCGGGACTAGCGGGAGGTTTATACGAGCAGTACTTC.

This clonotype was observed at least ten times. The chain uses TRBV7-9 and TRBJ2-1; 13 nucleotides match TRBD2. The CDR3 runs to 16 residues. V shed 4 bases and J 2 bases; nucleotides not matched to a gene: 2. The germline V gene has CDR1 SEHNR and CDR2 FQNEAQ (reference sequence). The CDR3 loop is CASSWTSGSTYNEQFF. Written as DNA, the CDR3 is TGTGCCAGCAGCTGGACTAGCGGGAGTACCTACAATGAGCAGTTCTTC. The full variable domain, in which reference TRBV7-9 and TRBJ2-1 provide the parts outside the CDR3, is DTGVSQNPRHKITKRGQNVTFRCDPISEHNRLYWYRQTLGQGPEFLTYFQNEAQLEKSRLLSDRFSAERPKGSFSTLEIQRTEQGDSAMYLCASSWTSGSTYNEQFFGPGTRLTVL.

The sample holds many counts of this clonotype. The gene calls are TRBV12-3 or TRBV12-4 and TRBJ2-3; 10 bases fit TRBD2. V dropped 5 bases and J dropped 2; count of bases not matched to a gene: 10. CDR3 length equals 17 residues. CDR3 in amino acids: CASSQPLAGELTDTQYF. The CDR3 DNA follows: TGTGCCAGCAGTCAACCTCTAGCGGGAGAACTCACAGATACGCAGTATTTT.

This clonotype was seen repeatedly, ten times or more. V and J are TRBV5-1 and TRBJ1-2; no firm D call. V was trimmed by 1 base and J by 7 bases, leaving 11 bases between them. Germline V lookup: CDR1 SGHRS, CDR2 YFSETQ. The CDR3 is 13 amino acids. The CDR3 reads CASSLSVGGGYTF. The CDR3 DNA follows: TGCGCCAGCAGCTTGAGCGTTGGAGGTGGCTACACCTTC.

On this clonotype itself: Being one base from a much bigger clone, this may be a read error. V usage is TRBV28 and J usage is TRBJ2-7; D is uncertain. From germline, CDR1 is MDHEN and CDR2 SYDVKM. The CDR3 contains 14 residues. The CDR3 sequence: CASRIPLMGSPCDF. CDR3 sequence (DNA): TGTGCCAGCAGAATACCACTCATGGGCAGCCCCTGTGACTTC.